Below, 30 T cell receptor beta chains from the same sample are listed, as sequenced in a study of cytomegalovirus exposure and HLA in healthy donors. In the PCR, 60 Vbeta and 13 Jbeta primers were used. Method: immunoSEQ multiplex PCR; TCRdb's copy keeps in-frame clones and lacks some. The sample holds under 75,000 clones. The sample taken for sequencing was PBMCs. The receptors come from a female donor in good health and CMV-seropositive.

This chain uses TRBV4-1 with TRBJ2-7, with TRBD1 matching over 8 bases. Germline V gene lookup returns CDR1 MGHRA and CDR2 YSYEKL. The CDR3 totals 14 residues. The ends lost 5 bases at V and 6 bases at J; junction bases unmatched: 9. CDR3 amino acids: CASSSYRGMIEQYF. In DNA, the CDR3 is TGCGCCAGCAGCTCCTACAGGGGGATGATCGAGCAGTACTTC.

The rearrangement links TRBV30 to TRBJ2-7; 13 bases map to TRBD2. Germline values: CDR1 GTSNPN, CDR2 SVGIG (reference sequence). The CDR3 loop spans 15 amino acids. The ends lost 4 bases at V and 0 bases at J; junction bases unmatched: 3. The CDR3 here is CAWTRTSGSSYEQYF. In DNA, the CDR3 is TGTGCCTGGACTCGGACTAGCGGGAGCTCCTACGAGCAGTACTTC.

CDR3 sequence reads: CSGPEAFF. DNA of the CDR3: TGCAGTGGGCCTGAAGCTTTCTTT. V usage is TRBV20-1 and J usage is TRBJ1-1; no reliable D call. The CDR3 loop spans 8 amino acids. Per germline, CDR1 DFQATT and CDR2 SNEGSKA (reference sequence). The V and J ends lost 7 bases and 6 bases respectively, with 3 bases between them.

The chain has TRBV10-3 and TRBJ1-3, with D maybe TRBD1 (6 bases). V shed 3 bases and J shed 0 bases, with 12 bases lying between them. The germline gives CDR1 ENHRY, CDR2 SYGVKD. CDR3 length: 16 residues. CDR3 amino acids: CAISEGQPSSGNTIYF. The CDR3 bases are TGTGCCATCAGTGAAGGACAGCCATCCTCTGGAAACACCATATATTTT.

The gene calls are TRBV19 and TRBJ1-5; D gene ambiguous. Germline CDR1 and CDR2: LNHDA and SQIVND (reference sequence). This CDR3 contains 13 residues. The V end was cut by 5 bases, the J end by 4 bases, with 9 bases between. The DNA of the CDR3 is TGTGCCAGTAGTCGGGTCGAGAATCAGCCCCAGCATTTT. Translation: CASSRVENQPQHF.

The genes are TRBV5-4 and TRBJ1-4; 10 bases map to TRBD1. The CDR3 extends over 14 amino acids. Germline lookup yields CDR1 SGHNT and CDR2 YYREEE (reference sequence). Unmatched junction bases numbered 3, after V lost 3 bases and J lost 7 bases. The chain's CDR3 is CASSWGTGVEKLFF. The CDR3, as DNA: TGTGCCAGCAGCTGGGGGACAGGGGTTGAAAAACTGTTTTTT.

CDR3 protein: CASSEPQGGLYGYTF. CDR3 nucleotides: TGTGCCAGCAGTGAACCCCAGGGAGGTCTCTATGGCTACACCTTC. The chain employs TRBV6-1 and TRBJ1-2, with a weak D call TRBD1 (5 bases). The CDR3 has 15 amino acids. From germline, CDR1 is MNHNS and CDR2 SASEGT. V lost 2 bases, J lost 4 bases, and 14 bases lay in between.

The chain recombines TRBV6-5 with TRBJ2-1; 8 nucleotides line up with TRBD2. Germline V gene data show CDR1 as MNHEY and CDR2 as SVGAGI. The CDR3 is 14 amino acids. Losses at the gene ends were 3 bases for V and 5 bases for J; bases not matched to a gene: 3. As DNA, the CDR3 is TGTGCCAGCAGTTATAGCGGGGCCCACAATGAGCAGTTCTTC. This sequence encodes CASSYSGAHNEQFF.

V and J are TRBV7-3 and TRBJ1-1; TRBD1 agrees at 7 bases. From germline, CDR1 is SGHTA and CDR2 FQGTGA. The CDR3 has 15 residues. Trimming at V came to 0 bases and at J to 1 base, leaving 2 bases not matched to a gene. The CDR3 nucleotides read TGTGCCAGCAGCTTAACGGGACAGCCGAACACTGAAGCTTTCTTT. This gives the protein CASSLTGQPNTEAFF.

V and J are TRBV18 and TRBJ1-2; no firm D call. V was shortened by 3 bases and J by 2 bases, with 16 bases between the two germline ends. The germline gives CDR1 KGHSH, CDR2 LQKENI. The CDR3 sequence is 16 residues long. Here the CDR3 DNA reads TGTGCCAGCTCACCGGGCGAACTCTCAGGAAACTATGGCTACACCTTC. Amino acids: CASSPGELSGNYGYTF.

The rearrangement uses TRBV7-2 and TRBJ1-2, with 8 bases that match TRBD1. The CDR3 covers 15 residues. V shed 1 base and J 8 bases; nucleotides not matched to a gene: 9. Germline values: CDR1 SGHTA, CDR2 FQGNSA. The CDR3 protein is CASSLVWTGSRGYTF. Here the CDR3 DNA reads TGTGCCAGCAGCTTAGTTTGGACAGGGTCGCGAGGCTACACCTTC.

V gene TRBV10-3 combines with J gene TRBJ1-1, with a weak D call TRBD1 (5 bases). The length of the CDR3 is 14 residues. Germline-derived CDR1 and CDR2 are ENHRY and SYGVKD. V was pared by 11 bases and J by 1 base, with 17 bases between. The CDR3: CASTAGTANTEAFF. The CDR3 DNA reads TGTGCCTCTACGGCAGGGACTGCGAACACTGAAGCTTTCTTT.

This chain's CDR3 is CASNDRENTEAFF. CDR3 DNA: TGTGCCAGCAATGACAGGGAAAACACTGAAGCTTTCTTT. The J gene is TRBJ1-1, the V gene TRBV2, with 7 bases aligning to TRBD1. CDR3 length equals 13 residues. CDR1 is SNHLY, CDR2 FYNNEI, per germline. V lost 7 bases and J lost 2; bases outside the gene matches: 4. Looking up the rest from reference TRBV2 and TRBJ1-1 gives the full variable domain: EPEVTQTPSHQVTQMGQEVILRCVPISNHLYFYWYRQILGQKVEFLVSFYNNEISEKSEIFDDQFSVERPDGSNFTLKIRSTKLEDSAMYFCASNDRENTEAFFGQGTRLTVV.

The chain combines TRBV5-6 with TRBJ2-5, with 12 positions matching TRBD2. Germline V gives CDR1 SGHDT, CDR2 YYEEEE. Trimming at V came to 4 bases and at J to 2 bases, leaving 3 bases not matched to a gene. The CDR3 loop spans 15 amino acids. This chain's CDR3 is CASSLGLAGQETQYF. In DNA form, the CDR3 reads TGTGCCAGCAGCCTCGGACTAGCGGGGCAAGAGACCCAGTACTTC.

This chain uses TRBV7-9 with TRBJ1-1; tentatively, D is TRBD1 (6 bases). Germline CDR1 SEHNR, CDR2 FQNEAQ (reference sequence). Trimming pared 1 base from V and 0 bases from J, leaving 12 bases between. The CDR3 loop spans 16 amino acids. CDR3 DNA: TGTGCCAGCAGCTTAGGAGGGGGGGACATGAACACTGAAGCTTTCTTT. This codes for CASSLGGGDMNTEAFF.

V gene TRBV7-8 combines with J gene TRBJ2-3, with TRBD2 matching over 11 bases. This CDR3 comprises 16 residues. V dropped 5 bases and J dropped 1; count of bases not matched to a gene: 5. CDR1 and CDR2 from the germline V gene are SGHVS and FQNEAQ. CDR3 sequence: CASSHGTSGGTDTQYF. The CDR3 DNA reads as TGTGCCAGCAGCCACGGGACTAGCGGAGGCACAGATACGCAGTATTTT.

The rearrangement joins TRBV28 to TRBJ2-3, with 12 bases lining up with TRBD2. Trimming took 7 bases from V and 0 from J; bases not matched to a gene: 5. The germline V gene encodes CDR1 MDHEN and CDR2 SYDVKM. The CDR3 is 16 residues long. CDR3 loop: CASISGTSGSTDTQYF. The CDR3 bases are TGTGCCAGCATCTCCGGGACTAGCGGGAGCACAGATACGCAGTATTTT.

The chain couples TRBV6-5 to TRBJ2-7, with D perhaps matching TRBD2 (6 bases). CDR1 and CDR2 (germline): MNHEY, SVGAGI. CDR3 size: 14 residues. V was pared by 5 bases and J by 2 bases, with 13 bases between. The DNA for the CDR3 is TGTGCCAGCAGTCGGTCCCCGGGGGCCTACGAGCAGTACTTC. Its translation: CASSRSPGAYEQYF.

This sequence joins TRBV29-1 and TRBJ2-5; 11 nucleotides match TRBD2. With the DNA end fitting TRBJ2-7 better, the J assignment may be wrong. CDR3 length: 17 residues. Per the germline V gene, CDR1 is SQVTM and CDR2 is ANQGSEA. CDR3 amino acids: CSVGRGLAVPLAYEQYF. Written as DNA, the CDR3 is TGCAGCGTGGGGAGGGGACTAGCGGTTCCGTTGGCCTACGAGCAGTACTTC.

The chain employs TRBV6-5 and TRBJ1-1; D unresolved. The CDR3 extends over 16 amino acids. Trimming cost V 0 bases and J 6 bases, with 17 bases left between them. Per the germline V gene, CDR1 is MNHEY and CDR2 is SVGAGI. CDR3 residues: CASSYSIDYWRAEAFF. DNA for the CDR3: TGTGCCAGCAGTTACTCGATTGATTACTGGAGGGCTGAAGCTTTCTTT.

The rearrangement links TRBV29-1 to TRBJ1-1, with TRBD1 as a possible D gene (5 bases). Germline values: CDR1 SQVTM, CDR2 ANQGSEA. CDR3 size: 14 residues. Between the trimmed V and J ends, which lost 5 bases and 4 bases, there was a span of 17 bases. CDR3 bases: TGCAGCGTTAAAAATGCGGGGCAGAGCACTGAAGCTTTCTTT. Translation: CSVKNAGQSTEAFF.

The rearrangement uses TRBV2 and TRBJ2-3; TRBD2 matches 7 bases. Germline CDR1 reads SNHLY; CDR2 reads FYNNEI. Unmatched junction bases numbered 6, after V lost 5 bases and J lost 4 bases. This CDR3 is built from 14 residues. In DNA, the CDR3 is TGTGCCAGCAGTTCTCGGGGGGAGGCAGATACGCAGTATTTT. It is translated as CASSSRGEADTQYF.

The CDR3 reads CASTGTGSEAFF. CDR3 DNA: TGTGCCAGCACCGGGACAGGGTCTGAAGCTTTCTTT. This chain uses TRBV6-6 with TRBJ1-1, with 9 bases identical to TRBD1. V trimming: 7 bases; J trimming: 6 bases; junction bases outside the gene matches: 3. Germline CDR1 reads MNHNY; CDR2 reads SVGAGI (reference sequence). This CDR3 has 12 amino acids.

CDR3 region: CASSLSRVNEQFF. The CDR3 DNA sequence: TGTGCCAGCAGTTTATCTCGGGTCAATGAGCAGTTCTTC. The V gene is TRBV28, the J gene TRBJ2-1, with D unclear. V shed 1 base and J shed 6 bases, with 7 bases lying between them. The CDR3 has 13 residues. The germline V gene has CDR1 MDHEN and CDR2 SYDVKM.

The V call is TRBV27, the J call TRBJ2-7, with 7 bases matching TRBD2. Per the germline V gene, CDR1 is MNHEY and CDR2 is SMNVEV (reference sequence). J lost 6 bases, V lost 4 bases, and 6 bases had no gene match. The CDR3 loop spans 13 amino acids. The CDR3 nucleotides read TGTGCCAGCAGTTCCACTAGCGCGGCCGAGCAGTACTTC. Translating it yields CASSSTSAAEQYF.

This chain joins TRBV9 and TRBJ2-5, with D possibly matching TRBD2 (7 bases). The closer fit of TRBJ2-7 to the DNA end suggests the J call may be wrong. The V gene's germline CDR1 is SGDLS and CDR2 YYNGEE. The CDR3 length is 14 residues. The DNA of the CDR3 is TGTGCCAGCAGCGTAGCTCCAGGGGAGGGCGAGCAGTACTTC. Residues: CASSVAPGEGEQYF.

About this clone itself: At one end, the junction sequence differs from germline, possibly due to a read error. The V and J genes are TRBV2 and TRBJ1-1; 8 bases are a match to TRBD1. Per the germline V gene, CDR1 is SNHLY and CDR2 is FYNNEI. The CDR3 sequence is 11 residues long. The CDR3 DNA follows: TGTGCCAGCAGTGACTGGGACAGGCTAGCCTTT. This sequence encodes CASSDWDRLAF.

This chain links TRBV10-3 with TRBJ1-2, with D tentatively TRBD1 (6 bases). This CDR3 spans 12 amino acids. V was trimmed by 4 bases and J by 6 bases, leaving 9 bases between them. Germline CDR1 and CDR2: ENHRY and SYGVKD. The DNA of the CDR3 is TGTGCCATCAGTGGGTCAGGGGATGGCTACACCTTC. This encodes CAISGSGDGYTF.

As DNA, the CDR3 is TGTGCCAGCAAGACTAGCAGCTACGAGCAGTACTTC. Amino acid sequence: CASKTSSYEQYF. The genes are TRBV6-1 and TRBJ2-7; 7 bases map to TRBD2. The CDR3 runs 12 residues. The ends lost 7 bases at V and 3 bases at J; junction bases unmatched: 3. Germline loops: CDR1 MNHNS, CDR2 SASEGT.

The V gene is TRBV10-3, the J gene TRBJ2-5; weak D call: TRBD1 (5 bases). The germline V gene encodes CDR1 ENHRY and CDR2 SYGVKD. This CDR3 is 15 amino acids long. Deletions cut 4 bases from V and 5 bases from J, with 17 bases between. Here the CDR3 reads CAISAREVVGETQYF. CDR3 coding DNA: TGTGCCATCAGTGCCAGGGAAGTGGTAGGGGAGACCCAGTACTTC.